These 2 T cell receptor beta chains share one sample of origin, sequenced in a study of brain T cells in children with intractable seizures (dated by TCRdb to the early 2020s). In the paper's terms, the time point label means: resected brain tissue, or blood drawn just prior to surgery. The library was obtained by the immunoSEQ multiplex PCR assay. Not all clones reach the TCRdb copy of this immuneACCESS table, which keeps in-frame sequences only. Checked studies attribute under half of the gap to unresolved V genes and leave the rest unexplained. This sample comprises about 120,000 clones, around 94% of them detected only once. 3.5% to 4% of the sample rests with the top ten. The starting material was peripheral blood, obtained at surgery. These receptors originate from a boy in the first two years of life with hemimegalencephaly and intractable seizures.

This chain joins TRBV5-6 and TRBJ2-1; D gene ambiguous. CDR1 SGHDT and CDR2 YYEEEE come from the germline V gene. The CDR3 covers 12 residues. Trimming stripped 4 bases from V and 4 bases from J, with 6 bases between. The CDR3 DNA reads TGTGCCAGCAGCATCCTTTACAATGAGCAGTTCTTC. This codes for CASSILYNEQFF.

Details on this clone: Distinct nucleotide sequences in the sample also encode this CDR3. The chain carries TRBV6-5 and TRBJ1-1, with D hard to call. Germline V gives CDR1 MNHEY, CDR2 SVGAGI. Trimming stripped 3 bases from V and 0 bases from J, with 8 bases between. CDR3 length: 14 residues. This chain's CDR3 is CASSYSRLNTEAFF. The CDR3 nucleotides are TGTGCCAGCAGTTATAGCAGATTGAACACTGAAGCTTTCTTT.